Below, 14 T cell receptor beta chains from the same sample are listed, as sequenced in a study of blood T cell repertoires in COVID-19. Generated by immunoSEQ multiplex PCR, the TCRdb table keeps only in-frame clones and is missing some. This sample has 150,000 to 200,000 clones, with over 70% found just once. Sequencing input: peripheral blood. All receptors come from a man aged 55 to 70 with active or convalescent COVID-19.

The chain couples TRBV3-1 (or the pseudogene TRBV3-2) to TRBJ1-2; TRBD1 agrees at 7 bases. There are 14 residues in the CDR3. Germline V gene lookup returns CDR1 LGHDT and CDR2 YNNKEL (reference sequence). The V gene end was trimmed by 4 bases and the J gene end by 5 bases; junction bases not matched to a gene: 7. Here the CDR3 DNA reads TGTGCCAGCAGCCCCGGAGGGGGCGTTTATGGCTACACCTTC. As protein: CASSPGGGVYGYTF.

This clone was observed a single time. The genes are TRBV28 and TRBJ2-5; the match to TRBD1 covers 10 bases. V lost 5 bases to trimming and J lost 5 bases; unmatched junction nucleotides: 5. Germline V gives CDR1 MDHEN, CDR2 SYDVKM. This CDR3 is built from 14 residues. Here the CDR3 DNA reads TGTGCCAGCAGTACGCGGACAGGGGGGGAGACCCAGTACTTC. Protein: CASSTRTGGETQYF.

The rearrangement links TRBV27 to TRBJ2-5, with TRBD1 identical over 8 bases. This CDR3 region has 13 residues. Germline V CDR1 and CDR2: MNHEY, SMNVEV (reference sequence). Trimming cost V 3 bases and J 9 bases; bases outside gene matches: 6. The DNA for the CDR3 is TGTGCCAGCAGTTTCGGACAGGGTTGGGCCCAGTACTTC. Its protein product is CASSFGQGWAQYF.

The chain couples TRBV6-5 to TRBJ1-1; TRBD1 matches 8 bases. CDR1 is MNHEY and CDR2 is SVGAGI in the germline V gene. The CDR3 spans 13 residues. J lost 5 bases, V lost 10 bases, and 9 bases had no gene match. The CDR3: CATWDRPRTEAFF. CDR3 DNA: TGTGCCACCTGGGACAGGCCGCGGACTGAAGCTTTCTTT.

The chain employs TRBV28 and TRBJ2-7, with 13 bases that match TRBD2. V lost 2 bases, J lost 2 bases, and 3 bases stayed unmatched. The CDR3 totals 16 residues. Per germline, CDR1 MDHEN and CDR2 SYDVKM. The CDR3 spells CASSLTGTSGTYEQYF. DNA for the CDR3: TGTGCCAGCAGTTTAACCGGGACTAGCGGGACCTACGAGCAGTACTTC.

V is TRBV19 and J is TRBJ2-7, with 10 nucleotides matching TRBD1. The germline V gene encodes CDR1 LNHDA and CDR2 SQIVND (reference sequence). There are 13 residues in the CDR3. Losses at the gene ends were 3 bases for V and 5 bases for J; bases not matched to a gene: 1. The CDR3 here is CASSMGQGNEQYF. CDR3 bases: TGTGCCAGTAGTATGGGACAGGGGAACGAGCAGTACTTC.

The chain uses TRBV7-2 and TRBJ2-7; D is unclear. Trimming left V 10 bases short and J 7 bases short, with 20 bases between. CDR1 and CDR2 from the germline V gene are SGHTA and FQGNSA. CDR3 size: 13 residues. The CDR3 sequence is CATALGRLREQYF. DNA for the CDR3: TGTGCCACCGCACTGGGCAGGTTAAGGGAGCAGTACTTC.

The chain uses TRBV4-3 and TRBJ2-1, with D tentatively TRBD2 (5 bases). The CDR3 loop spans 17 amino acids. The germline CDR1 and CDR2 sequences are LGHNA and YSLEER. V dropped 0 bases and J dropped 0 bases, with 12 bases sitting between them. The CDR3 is CASSQDLSGLSYNEQFF. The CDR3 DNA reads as TGCGCCAGCAGCCAAGATCTGAGCGGTCTCTCCTACAATGAGCAGTTCTTC.

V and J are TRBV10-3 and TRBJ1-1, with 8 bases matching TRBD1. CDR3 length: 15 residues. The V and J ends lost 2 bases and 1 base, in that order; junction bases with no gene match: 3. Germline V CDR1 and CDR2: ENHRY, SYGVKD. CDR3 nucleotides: TGTGCCATCAGTGAGGGGACAGGACGGAACACTGAAGCTTTCTTT. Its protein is CAISEGTGRNTEAFF.

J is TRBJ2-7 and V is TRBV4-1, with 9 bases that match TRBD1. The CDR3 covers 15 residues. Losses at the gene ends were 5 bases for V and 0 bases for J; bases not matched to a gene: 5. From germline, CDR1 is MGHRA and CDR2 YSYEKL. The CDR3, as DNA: TGCGCCAGCAGCGTGAACAGGGGGCACTCCTACGAGCAGTACTTC. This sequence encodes CASSVNRGHSYEQYF.

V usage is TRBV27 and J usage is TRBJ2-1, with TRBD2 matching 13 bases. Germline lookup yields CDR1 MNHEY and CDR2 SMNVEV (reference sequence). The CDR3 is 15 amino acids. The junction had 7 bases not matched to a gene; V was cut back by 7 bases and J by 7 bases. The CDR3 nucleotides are TGTGCCAGCACCCTAGGACTAGCGGGAGTTAATGAGCAGTTCTTC. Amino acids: CASTLGLAGVNEQFF.

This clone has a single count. CDR3: CASSTRLAGGPGTGELFF. DNA for the CDR3: TGTGCCAGCAGTACCCGACTAGCGGGAGGGCCGGGCACCGGGGAGCTGTTTTTT. The chain couples TRBV6-2 or TRBV6-3 to TRBJ2-2; 14 nucleotides align to TRBD2. Per the germline V gene, CDR1 is MNHEY and CDR2 is SVGEGT. J gave up 4 bases and V 5 bases, and 9 bases lay outside the gene matches. The CDR3 extends over 18 amino acids.

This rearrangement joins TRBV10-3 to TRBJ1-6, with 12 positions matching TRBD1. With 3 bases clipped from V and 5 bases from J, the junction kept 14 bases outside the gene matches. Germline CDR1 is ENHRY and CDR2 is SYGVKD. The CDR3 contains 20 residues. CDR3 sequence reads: CAISDRPGQGAQGHNSPLHF. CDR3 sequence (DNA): TGTGCCATCAGTGACCGCCCGGGACAGGGGGCTCAGGGGCATAATTCACCCCTCCACTTT.

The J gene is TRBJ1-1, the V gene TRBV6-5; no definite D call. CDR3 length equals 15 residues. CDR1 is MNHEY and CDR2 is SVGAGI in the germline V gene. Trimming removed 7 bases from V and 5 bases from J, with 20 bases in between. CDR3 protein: CASTLKMGSGTEAFF. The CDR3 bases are TGTGCCAGCACTCTGAAAATGGGGAGTGGAACTGAAGCTTTCTTT.